The T cell receptor (beta chain) under discussion was sequenced for a study of blood T cells in healthy people across ages. Study-level points and caveats: Age brought a roughly linear fall in TCR beta diversity measured per million T cells.

This clonotype occurred a few times. Its antigen is as yet unknown. Per-sample yields of isolated PBMCs were at least 6 million. Using a J-beta primer mix together with a sample-barcoded 5' primer, a second PCR was run for about 7 to 12 cycles. The study obtained at least 2.5 million CDR3-containing paired-end reads from every sample. Each CDR3 protein is one row after TCRdb ran MiXCR on the 5' RACE reads. Among some 1.5 million distinct CDR3 sequences listed, 28% were seen once. Trimming shortened V by 4 bases and J by 2 bases, and 9 bases separated the two germline ends. The CDR3 is 13 residues long. Germline V gene sequence: CDR1 SGHRS, CDR2 YFSETQ.

The specimen sequenced was blood. V usage is TRBV5-1 and J usage is TRBJ2-5; D not resolved. The sequence was collected from a woman in her twenties or thirties in good health. The CDR3 protein is CASSGVLQETQYF. DNA for the CDR3: TGCGCCAGCAGCGGGGTGCTACAAGAGACCCAGTACTTC.